The 8 T cell receptor beta chains below all came from one sample that was sequenced in a study of shared clonotypes between healthy human individuals. This table comes from immunoSEQ multiplex PCR, and its TCRdb copy is limited to in-frame clones, with some not included. This table holds over a million clones, 65% to 75% found once. Material: memory CD4+ T cells sorted from blood. Subset meaning: CD45RA-negative fraction. These receptor sequences come from a man aged 18 to 29 in good health.

This clone appeared a few times. This chain links TRBV29-1 with TRBJ1-1; TRBD1 is a possible D gene (5 bases). The CDR3 consists of 14 residues. V lost 4 bases to trimming and J lost 1 base, with 13 bases between them. Looked up from germline, CDR1 is SQVTM and CDR2 is ANQGSEA. Here the CDR3 DNA reads TGCAGCGTTGGTATCGGGGGTTCGAACACTGAAGCTTTCTTT. It encodes CSVGIGGSNTEAFF.

This clone was detected a few times. The chain carries TRBV18 and TRBJ2-5, with a possible D match to TRBD2 (6 bases). Germline V CDR1 and CDR2: KGHSH, LQKENI. The germline V and J ends were trimmed by 2 bases and 4 bases, with 14 bases remaining between them. This CDR3 is 15 amino acids long. The CDR3 loop reads CASSPIRGTGETQYF. In DNA, the CDR3 is TGTGCCAGCTCACCAATACGGGGGACGGGAGAGACCCAGTACTTC.

V usage is TRBV4-3 and J usage is TRBJ1-4, with D tentatively TRBD1 (5 bases). Germline V gives CDR1 LGHNA, CDR2 YSLEER. The CDR3 is 16 amino acids. V was clipped by 0 bases and J by 6 bases, with 14 bases between them. DNA of the CDR3: TGCGCCAGCAGCCAAGATGGTCTCTCAGGGCATGAAAAACTGTTTTTT. Amino acid sequence: CASSQDGLSGHEKLFF.

This clone was seen once. J is TRBJ1-4 and V is TRBV27, with D possibly TRBD1 on 6 matching bases. This CDR3 is built from 13 residues. Germline CDR1 is MNHEY and CDR2 is SMNVEV (reference sequence). Trimming left V 6 bases short and J 7 bases short, with 12 bases between. CDR3 nucleotide sequence: TGTGCCAGCAGGGGGGGCAAGGGTGAAAAACTGTTTTTT. This translates into CASRGGKGEKLFF.

V usage is TRBV19 and J usage is TRBJ1-5; 7 bases are a match to TRBD1. CDR1 is LNHDA and CDR2 is SQIVND in the germline V gene (reference sequence). This CDR3 spans 15 amino acids. The junction had 8 bases not matched to a gene; V was cut back by 9 bases and J by 0 bases. The CDR3, as DNA: TGTGCCAGCCGGGACAGAGCATATAGCAATCAGCCCCAGCATTTT. Residues: CASRDRAYSNQPQHF. Looking up the rest from reference TRBV19 and TRBJ1-5 gives the full variable domain: DGGITQSPKYLFRKEGQNVTLSCEQNLNHDAMYWYRQDPGQGLRLIYYSQIVNDFQKGDIAEGYSVSREKKESFPLTVTSAQKNPTAFYLCASRDRAYSNQPQHFGDGTRLSIL.

V and J are TRBV7-2 and TRBJ1-5, with a tentative D call TRBD1 (6 bases). The CDR3 spans 18 residues. V was clipped by 0 bases and J by 0 bases, with 15 bases between them. Per the germline V gene, CDR1 is SGHTA and CDR2 is FQGNSA. CDR3 bases: TGTGCCAGCAGCTTAGCCTCCGGACAGATTTATAGCAATCAGCCCCAGCATTTT. Residues: CASSLASGQIYSNQPQHF. Full variable domain (missing parts from reference TRBV7-2 and TRBJ1-5): GAGVSQSPSNKVTEKGKDVELRCDPISGHTALYWYRQSLGQGLEFLIYFQGNSAPDKSGLPSDRFSAERTGGSVSTLTIQRTQQEDSAVYLCASSLASGQIYSNQPQHFGDGTRLSIL.

In DNA, the CDR3 is TGTGCCAGCAGCTTGAACGGACAGCCCCAGCATTTT. Protein: CASSLNGQPQHF. This sequence joins TRBV5-4 and TRBJ1-5; D is unclear. Trimming stripped 1 base from V and 7 bases from J, with 6 bases between. CDR1 and CDR2 from the germline V gene are SGHNT and YYREEE (reference sequence). This CDR3 has 12 amino acids.

This rearrangement joins TRBV7-9 to TRBJ2-1; maybe TRBD2 (6 bases). The CDR3 is made up of 19 amino acids. Germline V gives CDR1 SEHNR, CDR2 FQNEAQ (reference sequence). Between the trimmed V and J ends, which lost 3 bases and 0 bases, there was a span of 21 bases. The CDR3 region has the DNA TGTGCCAGCAGCTTTTACACCCTCCGGGACTCAAGCTCCTACAATGAGCAGTTCTTC. This sequence encodes CASSFYTLRDSSSYNEQFF.